Each of the 19 T cell receptor beta chains below was sequenced from the same sample in a study of tumor-infiltrating lymphocytes in oesophageal squamous cell carcinoma. TCRdb itself ran the PCR reads through MiXCR, one entry per CDR3 protein. The table shows about 15,000 distinct CDR3 sequences, with roughly 54% occurring only once. The sequencing input was esophageal tumor tissue. These receptors all stem from a female donor with esophageal squamous cell carcinoma.

In DNA, the CDR3 is TGTGCCAGCAGCCCCAGGGGTGGGCAAGAGACCCAGTACTTC. The encoded protein is CASSPRGGQETQYF. This sequence joins TRBV12-3 or TRBV12-4 and TRBJ2-5, with TRBD1 as a possible D gene (6 bases). Trimming took off 6 bases at V and 2 bases at J, with 13 bases between the two ends. The CDR3 length is 14 residues.

V is TRBV19 and J is TRBJ2-3; 12 bases align to TRBD2. With 8 bases clipped from V and 2 bases from J, the junction kept 5 bases outside the gene matches. The CDR3 extends over 15 amino acids. Germline V gene lookup returns CDR1 LNHDA and CDR2 SQIVND (reference sequence). As DNA, the CDR3 is TGTGCCAGTGCTCGGACTAGCGGGATCACAGATACGCAGTATTTT. It encodes CASARTSGITDTQYF.

This clonotype has a handful of counts. The genes are TRBV7-9 and TRBJ2-3; D remains ambiguous. The closer fit of TRBJ2-1 to the DNA end suggests the J call may be wrong. Germline CDR1 SEHNR, CDR2 FQNEAQ (reference sequence). The CDR3 is 15 residues long. CDR3 sequence: CASSFSSTLSNEQFF. DNA for the CDR3: TGTGCCAGCAGCTTTTCGAGCACCCTGAGCAATGAGCAGTTCTTC.

This chain links TRBV2 with TRBJ2-4, with 14 nucleotides matching TRBD2. The end of the DNA fits TRBJ2-7 better, so the J call may be wrong. Germline lookup yields CDR1 SNHLY and CDR2 FYNNEI. The CDR3 covers 15 residues. CDR3 sequence (DNA): TGTGCCAGCAGCGGGACTAGCGGGAGATCCTACGAGCAGTACTTC. It translates to CASSGTSGRSYEQYF.

The CDR3 DNA reads TGTGCCAGCAGCTTAGGTATCGCGTTGGGCTACAATGAGCAGTTCTTC. This codes for CASSLGIALGYNEQFF. The chain recombines TRBV7-9 with TRBJ2-5; D uncertain. The J call is in doubt because the DNA end fits TRBJ2-1 better. CDR3 length: 16 amino acids. CDR1 SEHNR and CDR2 FQNEAQ come from the germline V gene (reference sequence).

The gene calls are TRBV24-1 and TRBJ2-3, with 10 bases aligning to TRBD2. The V gene's germline CDR1 is KGHDR and CDR2 SFDVKD. The V gene end was trimmed by 3 bases and the J gene end by 5 bases; junction bases not matched to a gene: 10. The CDR3 is 17 residues long. CDR3 bases: TGTGCCACCAGTGATACAGGGAGTAGCGGGGGGAAAGATACGCAGTATTTT. Protein: CATSDTGSSGGKDTQYF.

This clonotype has at least ten counts. The chain recombines TRBV14 with TRBJ1-1; tentatively, D is TRBD1 (5 bases). V dropped 3 bases and J dropped 7 bases, with 12 bases sitting between them. Germline V gives CDR1 SGHDN, CDR2 FVKESK. The CDR3 is made up of 13 amino acids. CDR3 sequence: CASSHRRDGEAFF. DNA for the CDR3: TGTGCCAGCAGCCACCGACGGGACGGTGAAGCTTTCTTT.

About this clonotype itself: No conserved phenylalanine or tryptophan ends this CDR3, so it is likely a read error. Because the CDR3's place on the DNA is in doubt, the DNA is left out and the CDR3 is given as listed by TCRdb. The J gene is TRBJ2-5, the V gene TRBV11-2; TRBD1, the table's D call, lacks a check against the DNA. The CDR3 is 16 amino acids long, termini counted. Germline loops: CDR1 SGHAT, CDR2 FQNNGV. The CDR3 reads CASSSGQGHYEQYFGS.

Only a few counts were recorded for this clonotype. The chain is built from TRBV7-6 and TRBJ2-5; no definite D call. The last part of the DNA fits TRBJ2-7 better; the J call may be wrong. The CDR3 runs to 13 residues. CDR1 is SGHVS and CDR2 is FNYEAQ in the germline V gene. This CDR3 is CASTGGDSYEQYF. Written as DNA, the CDR3 is TGTGCCAGCACGGGCGGAGACTCCTACGAGCAGTACTTC.

This chain uses TRBV6-6 with TRBJ2-3; 8 bases are shared with TRBD1. The J call is doubtful: the DNA matches TRBJ2-1 better. CDR1 is MNHNY, CDR2 SVGAGI, per germline (reference sequence). This CDR3 spans 14 amino acids. This CDR3 is CASSYGQGGGEQFF. Here the CDR3 DNA reads TGTGCCAGCAGTTACGGACAGGGCGGCGGTGAGCAGTTCTTC.

V and J are TRBV7-3 and TRBJ2-3; no clear D gene. The V end was cut by 5 bases, the J end by 2 bases, with 8 bases between. The germline gives CDR1 SGHTA, CDR2 FQGTGA. The CDR3 totals 13 residues. CDR3 DNA sequence: TGTGCCAGCAGCCCCAAGCCCACAGATACGCAGTATTTT. Its translation is CASSPKPTDTQYF.

A remark on this clonotype: The CDR3 end shows no conserved phenylalanine or tryptophan, and so a read error is likely. The DNA is omitted, as the CDR3 cannot be located on it reliably, and the CDR3 follows TCRdb's listing. The V gene is TRBV11-1, the J gene TRBJ2-1; the table's D call TRBD1 went unverified against the DNA. CDR1 is SGHAT, CDR2 FQDESV, per germline (reference sequence). 19 amino acids form the CDR3, both terminal residues included. This CDR3 is CASSFQGTGNSNSPLHFGP.

V and J are TRBV7-6 and TRBJ2-7, with D maybe TRBD1 (6 bases). The V gene's germline CDR1 is SGHVS and CDR2 FNYEAQ. CDR3 length: 17 amino acids. Trimming pared 1 base from V and 7 bases from J, leaving 23 bases between. This CDR3 is CASSLVHRAGFGNEQYF. The CDR3 DNA reads TGTGCCAGCAGCTTAGTTCACAGGGCAGGGTTTGGTAATGAGCAGTACTTC.

This rearrangement joins TRBV20-1 to TRBJ2-3; D gene ambiguous. CDR3 size: 12 residues. Germline CDR1 and CDR2: DFQATT and SNEGSKA (reference sequence). Trimming took 3 bases from V and 1 from J, leaving 5 bases between them. The CDR3 DNA is TGCAGTGCTAGGGGTCGCACAGATACGCAGTATTTT. Its translation is CSARGRTDTQYF.

The J gene is TRBJ2-5, the V gene TRBV12-3 or TRBV12-4, with TRBD1 matching over 10 bases. The DNA end favors TRBJ2-1, so the J call may be wrong. CDR3 length: 16 amino acids. CDR3 sequence (DNA): TGTGCCAGCAGGGCCACCGGGACAGGGGCCTACAATGAGCAGTTCTTC. It is translated as CASRATGTGAYNEQFF.

This clonotype was observed a few times. DNA of the CDR3: TGTGCCAGCAGCGAAGTTAGCGGGAGGGCCGTCGAGCAGTACTTC. Protein sequence: CASSEVSGRAVEQYF. The V gene is TRBV7-9, the J gene TRBJ2-7, with 11 bases fitting TRBD2. V was pared by 5 bases and J by 6 bases, with 9 bases of the junction left unmatched. Per germline, CDR1 SEHNR and CDR2 FQNEAQ (reference sequence). The CDR3 loop spans 15 amino acids. Filled out from reference TRBV7-9 and TRBJ2-7, the complete variable domain reads DTGVSQNPRHKITKRGQNVTFRCDPISEHNRLYWYRQTLGQGPEFLTYFQNEAQLEKSRLLSDRFSAERPKGSFSTLEIQRTEQGDSAMYLCASSEVSGRAVEQYFGPGTRLTVT.

Sample share makes this clonotype large. The chain couples TRBV12-3 or TRBV12-4 to TRBJ2-5; weak D call: TRBD2 (6 bases). Trimming took off 7 bases at V and 1 base at J, with 16 bases between the two ends. CDR3 size: 15 residues. The CDR3 bases are TGTGCCAGCACCCAAGGGAGGACGGCCCAAGAGACCCAGTACTTC. Its translation: CASTQGRTAQETQYF.

By sample share, this clonotype is medium-sized. This chain links TRBV7-8 with TRBJ1-3; a possible D gene is TRBD1 (6 bases). CDR1 and CDR2 from the germline V gene are SGHVS and FQNEAQ. This CDR3 comprises 16 residues. Trimming cost V 1 base and J 3 bases, with 13 bases left between them. CDR3 nucleotides: TGTGCCAGCAGCTTAGAGAGGGGGGCGGGTGGAAACACCATATATTTT. This gives the protein CASSLERGAGGNTIYF.

The gene calls are TRBV5-6 and TRBJ2-5; the D is unclear. Germline CDR1 and CDR2: SGHDT and YYEEEE. V was clipped by 1 base and J by 12 bases, with 16 bases between them. The CDR3 is 13 amino acids. CDR3 sequence reads: CASSLRDGRWEYF. Here the CDR3 DNA reads TGTGCCAGCAGCTTGAGAGACGGCCGGTGGGAGTACTTC.